The clone carrying this T cell receptor beta chain has just a few counts. The data were taken from a study of control samples from healthy donors and cancer patients. Assay used: immunoSEQ multiplex PCR; TCRdb lists only in-frame clones, some missing. This sample yields 130,000 or so clones, of which about 87% are seen a single time; 12% belongs to the top ten. The sample consisted of blood. This clonotype was sampled from a man aged 25 to 40 in good health.

The chain's CDR3 is CSAPEGPSNYGYTF. In DNA, the CDR3 is TGCAGCGCCCCGGAGGGGCCCTCTAACTATGGCTACACCTTC. The chain is built from TRBV29-1 and TRBJ1-2, with D possibly being TRBD1 (5 bases). V gave up 7 bases and J gave up 0 bases, with 15 bases separating them. The germline CDR1 and CDR2 sequences are SQVTM and ANQGSEA. This CDR3 is 14 amino acids long.